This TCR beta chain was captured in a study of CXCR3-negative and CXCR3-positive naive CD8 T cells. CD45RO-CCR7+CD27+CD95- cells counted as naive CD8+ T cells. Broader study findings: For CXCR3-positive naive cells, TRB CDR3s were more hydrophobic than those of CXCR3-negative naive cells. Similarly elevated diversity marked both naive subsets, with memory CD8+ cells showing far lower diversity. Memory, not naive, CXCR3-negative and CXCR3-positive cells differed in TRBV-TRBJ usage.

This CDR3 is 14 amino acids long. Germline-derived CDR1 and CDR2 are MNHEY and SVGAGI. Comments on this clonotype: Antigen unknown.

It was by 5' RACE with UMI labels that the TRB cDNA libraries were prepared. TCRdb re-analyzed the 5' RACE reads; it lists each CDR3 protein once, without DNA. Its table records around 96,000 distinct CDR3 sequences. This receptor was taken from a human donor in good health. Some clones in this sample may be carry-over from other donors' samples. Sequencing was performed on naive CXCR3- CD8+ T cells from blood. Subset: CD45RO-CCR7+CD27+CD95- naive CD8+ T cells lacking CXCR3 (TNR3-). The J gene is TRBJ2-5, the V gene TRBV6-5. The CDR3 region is CASSYSIGQETQYF.